This T cell receptor beta chain appears in the sequencing data of a study of CD8 T cells in Susac syndrome. This CDR3 has 15 residues. CDR1 is SNHLY, CDR2 FYNNEI, per germline. The V segment lost 3 bases and the J segment 4 bases; nucleotides outside the gene matches: 6. Random hexamers were used to reverse transcribe an amount of roughly 0.5 to 1 ug RNA. TCRdb redid the calling of the immunoSEQ multiplex PCR reads with MiXCR, one entry per CDR3 protein. Of around 200,000 distinct CDR3 sequences detected, 92% appear once; the ten largest clones hold about 0.15%. This clonotype was detected a few times.

The chain joins TRBV2 to TRBJ2-7, with 10 nucleotides matching TRBD1. The source of this sequence is a human donor with multiple sclerosis. The sample was CD8+ T cells from PBMCs. The CDR3 nucleotides are TGTGCCAGCAGTGAGGCGACAGGGGGCGCGTACGAGCAGTACTTC. Protein sequence: CASSEATGGAYEQYF. Combining the CDR3 with reference TRBV2 and TRBJ2-7 gives the whole variable domain EPEVTQTPSHQVTQMGQEVILRCVPISNHLYFYWYRQILGQKVEFLVSFYNNEISEKSEIFDDQFSVERPDGSNFTLKIRSTKLEDSAMYFCASSEATGGAYEQYFGPGTRLTVT.